The next 8 T cell receptor beta chains were all read from a single sample in a study of T cells expressing NK-cell markers. TCRdb re-called the 5' RACE reads and catalogs CDR3 proteins one per entry, DNA excluded. This sample's clone table lists 120,000 to 150,000 distinct CDR3 sequences. Material for sequencing was blood T cells: a sorted CD56 or NKG2C T cell subset, CD4+ or CD8+ T cells, or bulk PBMC T cells (not recorded which). Receptors originate from a man aged 18 to 30 in good health.

This chain joins TRBV7-2 and TRBJ2-5. The CDR3 covers 15 residues. Germline CDR1 is SGHTA and CDR2 is FQGNSA. CDR3 in amino acids: CASSLVHRNQETQYF.

V is TRBV29-1 and J is TRBJ2-2; no DNA is available, so the TRBD2 call from TCRdb remains unchecked. Germline-derived CDR1 and CDR2 are SQVTM and ANQGSEA. The CDR3 length is 17 residues. The CDR3: CSVGGGRLRRDTGELFF.

The genes are TRBV30 and TRBJ1-6; TCRdb lists TRBD1, though no DNA is available to test this call. The CDR3 runs to 15 residues. Germline V gene sequence: CDR1 GTSNPN, CDR2 SVGIG (reference sequence). The CDR3 is CAWSAGLTGNSPLHF.

This chain links TRBV7-8 with TRBJ2-1; TCRdb's assignment of TRBD1 cannot be checked, as there is no DNA. Germline CDR1 and CDR2: SGHVS and FQNEAQ. CDR3 length: 14 amino acids. The CDR3 spells CASSLVAGGNEQFF. Based on the CDR3 plus reference TRBV7-8 and TRBJ2-1, the full variable domain is GAGVSQSPRYKVAKRGQDVALRCDPISGHVSLFWYQQALGQGPEFLTYFQNEAQLDKSGLPSDRFFAERPEGSVSTLKIQRTQQEDSAVYLCASSLVAGGNEQFFGPGTRLTVL.

This chain connects TRBV19 to TRBJ2-5. Germline V gene lookup returns CDR1 LNHDA and CDR2 SQIVND (reference sequence). The CDR3 sequence is 16 residues long. The CDR3: CASSTGTVWGQETQYF.

The rearrangement joins TRBV3-1 to TRBJ2-7. This CDR3 is built from 13 residues. Germline loops: CDR1 LGHDT, CDR2 YNNKEL (reference sequence). The CDR3 sequence is CASSQSMSYEQYF.

This sequence joins TRBV28 and TRBJ2-7; TCRdb gives TRBD2 as the D gene, but with no DNA this cannot be confirmed. Germline-derived CDR1 and CDR2 are MDHEN and SYDVKM. The CDR3 sequence is 15 residues long. The CDR3 protein is CASRVAGGALHEQYF.

This chain's CDR3 is CASSSTGLKEWGTDTQYF. The chain has TRBV7-8 and TRBJ2-3; TCRdb's D gene call, TRBD2, goes unchecked for lack of DNA. CDR1 and CDR2 (germline): SGHVS, FQNEAQ. The CDR3 is 18 amino acids. The variable domain in full, with the rest retrieved from reference TRBV7-8 and TRBJ2-3, is GAGVSQSPRYKVAKRGQDVALRCDPISGHVSLFWYQQALGQGPEFLTYFQNEAQLDKSGLPSDRFFAERPEGSVSTLKIQRTQQEDSAVYLCASSSTGLKEWGTDTQYFGPGTRLTVL.